A selection of T cell receptor beta chains follows, all from one sample in a study of blood T cell repertoires in COVID-19. Measured with immunoSEQ multiplex PCR; TCRdb has only the in-frame clones, and not every one. Among roughly 48,000 clones listed, about 88% were seen once. Input material: peripheral blood. The source is a human donor in a cohort sampled during active COVID-19. The CDR3 runs from the conserved cysteine through the conserved F or W. Each record gives: CDR3 protein, V gene, clone size. Part of the rows lack a size; the others show once, few, many or a class for expanded clones.

CASSQGPEEPQHF | TRBV11-2 | .
CASSLTLTGRVDEQFF | TRBV7-3 | many
CASSEQGAGTDTQYF | TRBV14 | .
CASSLVGQGGYEQYF | TRBV11-2 | .
CASSSTGGRVGTEAFF | TRBV7-3 | few
CASSSDGYTF | TRBV7-9 | few
CASSPGRDANYGYTF | TRBV11-2 | .
CSVEDRQGALYNEQFF | TRBV29-1 | .
CASSLGLRGGTSYEQYF | TRBV5-5 | .
CASSFGREGYTF | TRBV12-3/TRBV12-4 | .
CASSLTPGQGGSEQYF | TRBV7-2 | .
CASSLYRDSYSNQPQHF | TRBV7-9 | .
CASSFDRLTGELFF | TRBV11-2 | few
CASSSAGGGPDTQYF | TRBV28 | .
CASSRGQVNTEAFF | TRBV3-1/TRBV3-2 | .
CASSQGITASGNQETQYF | TRBV14 | .
CASRTGQGGQPQHF | TRBV19 | .
CASSSGQGREKLFF | TRBV5-1 | .
CASSMEQGGTDTQYF | TRBV19 | .
CASSPQGWGDSSYEQYF | TRBV7-6 | .
CASSPGEGNQPQHF | TRBV4-2 | .
CASQRTRGEKLFF | TRBV19 | .
CASSLGARYGYTF | TRBV12-3/TRBV12-4 | .
CASSSLGQVNQPQHF | TRBV5-6 | .
CASQTGWGTEAFF | TRBV5-1 | .
CASSPYGGTRGYTF | TRBV9 | many
CASSQARGLEAFF | TRBV4-2 | .
CASRFSSGNTIYF | TRBV6-5 | .
CASSLLAGGRSEQFF | TRBV7-9 | .
CASSRDVSTRGYTF | TRBV7-8 | .
CASSLGGQPTGEQYF | TRBV5-1 | .
CASREGRGYEQYF | TRBV2 | .
CASSPEGNRGNEQFF | TRBV5-1 | few
CASRRGGQNEQFF | TRBV11-2 | .
CASSDSSEGGEQFF | TRBV5-1 | .
CASSQDSAFNYGYTF | TRBV3-1/TRBV3-2 | .
CATSEGGNYGYTF | TRBV24-1 | few
CSVVQGDWTEAFF | TRBV29-1 | .
CAWKKGVWTEAFF | TRBV30 | .
CASSHGTNPGETQYF | TRBV11-2 | .
CASSESGGAGEQFF | TRBV10-2 | .
CASSLANPTRPPAGGNEQFF | TRBV7-6 | .
CASSRQTANYGYTF | TRBV6-5 | once
CASSRGHSNTGELFF | TRBV3-1/TRBV3-2 | .
CASSQRDQGGLNNSPLHF | TRBV4-1 | .
CASSLSGGISYNEQFF | TRBV6-6 | few
CASRSNSNTEAFF | TRBV6-6 | .
CASSFIGEANTEAFF | TRBV19 | .
CASSQGSMTNSGNTIYF | TRBV4-3 | .
CSARRGETQYF | TRBV20-1 | .